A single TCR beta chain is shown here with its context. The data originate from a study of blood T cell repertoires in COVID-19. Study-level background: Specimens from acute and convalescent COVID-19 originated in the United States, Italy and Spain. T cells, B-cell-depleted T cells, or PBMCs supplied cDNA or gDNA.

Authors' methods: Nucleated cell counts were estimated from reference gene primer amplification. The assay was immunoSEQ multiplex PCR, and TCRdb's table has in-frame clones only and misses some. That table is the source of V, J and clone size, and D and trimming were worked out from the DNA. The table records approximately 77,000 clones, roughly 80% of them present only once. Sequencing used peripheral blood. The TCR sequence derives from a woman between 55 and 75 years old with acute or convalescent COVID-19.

CDR3: CASIWGHLNTEAFF. DNA for the CDR3: TGTGCCAGCATATGGGGGCACCTGAACACTGAAGCTTTCTTT. The J gene is TRBJ1-1, the V gene TRBV2; possibly TRBD1 for D (6 bases). CDR3 size: 14 residues. The ends were cut back, 7 bases at V and 0 bases at J, with 12 bases in the middle. Germline values: CDR1 SNHLY, CDR2 FYNNEI.